Shown below are 27 T cell receptor beta chains from a single sample sequenced in a study of chemoradiotherapy in HPV16-positive cancers. Data came from immunoSEQ multiplex PCR; TCRdb stores just in-frame clones and leaves some out. The repertoire has about 34,000 clones, about nine tenths of them found once; the top ten carry roughly 3.6%. The starting material was blood, obtained from a patient who underwent chemoradiotherapy. Receptor source: a human donor with HPV-associated anogenital cancer.

The chain recombines TRBV2 with TRBJ1-6; D remains ambiguous. Germline V gene data show CDR1 as SNHLY and CDR2 as FYNNEI. The CDR3 loop spans 13 amino acids. Trimming cost V 10 bases and J 3 bases, with 10 bases left between them. This chain's CDR3 is CATRLNYNSPLHF. The CDR3, as DNA: TGTGCCACAAGACTGAACTATAATTCACCCCTCCACTTT. The variable domain in full, completed from reference TRBV2 and TRBJ1-6, reads EPEVTQTPSHQVTQMGQEVILRCVPISNHLYFYWYRQILGQKVEFLVSFYNNEISEKSEIFDDQFSVERPDGSNFTLKIRSTKLEDSAMYFCATRLNYNSPLHFGNGTRLTVT.

The CDR3 sequence: CASSLARHNEAFF. The DNA of the CDR3 is TGTGCCAGCAGTTTAGCTAGACACAATGAAGCTTTCTTT. The chain couples TRBV27 to TRBJ1-1; no clear D gene. Germline values: CDR1 MNHEY, CDR2 SMNVEV (reference sequence). The CDR3 runs 13 residues. Trimming removed 2 bases from V and 7 bases from J, with 11 bases in between.

The chain has TRBV2 and TRBJ2-7, with 8 bases identical to TRBD1. V lost 8 bases to trimming and J lost 5 bases; unmatched junction nucleotides: 5. The CDR3 has 12 amino acids. Germline assignment: CDR1 SNHLY and CDR2 FYNNEI. The chain's CDR3 is CASLDRVDEQYF. The CDR3 DNA reads as TGTGCCAGCCTGGACAGGGTTGACGAGCAGTACTTC.

CDR3 in amino acids: CASSDQSPQETQYF. DNA of the CDR3: TGTGCCAGTAGCGATCAAAGTCCCCAAGAGACCCAGTACTTC. The chain combines TRBV19 with TRBJ2-5; D call uncertain. V lost 6 bases and J lost 1, with 12 bases in between. The V gene's germline CDR1 is LNHDA and CDR2 SQIVND (reference sequence). The length of the CDR3 is 14 residues. Combining the CDR3 with reference TRBV19 and TRBJ2-5 gives the whole variable domain DGGITQSPKYLFRKEGQNVTLSCEQNLNHDAMYWYRQDPGQGLRLIYYSQIVNDFQKGDIAEGYSVSREKKESFPLTVTSAQKNPTAFYLCASSDQSPQETQYFGPGTRLLVL.

The V gene is TRBV7-9, the J gene TRBJ1-3, with 7 bases matching TRBD1. Germline trimming cut 4 bases from V and 2 bases from J; bases unmatched to any gene: 11. The germline V gene has CDR1 SEHNR and CDR2 FQNEAQ (reference sequence). This CDR3 is built from 17 residues. The CDR3: CASSSSQGMGPGNTIYF. In DNA, the CDR3 is TGTGCCAGCAGCTCTTCACAGGGGATGGGACCTGGAAACACCATATATTTT.

The genes are TRBV4-1 and TRBJ2-7; no firm D call. Trimming removed 3 bases from V and 7 bases from J, with 13 bases in between. This CDR3 is built from 13 residues. Germline values: CDR1 MGHRA, CDR2 YSYEKL. The CDR3 nucleotides are TGCGCCAGCAGCCACGACTCGGGTGATGAGCAGTACTTC. Protein product: CASSHDSGDEQYF.

The chain employs TRBV20-1 and TRBJ1-1; D is unresolved. Germline values: CDR1 DFQATT, CDR2 SNEGSKA (reference sequence). CDR3 length: 11 amino acids. Trimming cost V 4 bases and J 1 base, with 4 bases left between them. The CDR3 region is CSAMGNTEAFF. The CDR3 nucleotides read TGCAGTGCTATGGGGAACACTGAAGCTTTCTTT.

This chain joins TRBV7-9 and TRBJ1-2; D may be TRBD1 (5 bases). This CDR3 comprises 14 residues. Germline CDR1 and CDR2: SEHNR and FQNEAQ (reference sequence). Deletions cut 5 bases from V and 4 bases from J, with 14 bases between. In DNA form, the CDR3 reads TGTGCCAGCAGCCCTCTCGCGGGACCCTATGGCTACACCTTC. It is translated as CASSPLAGPYGYTF.

This chain joins TRBV5-4 and TRBJ1-1; D not certain. V gave up 2 bases and J gave up 0 bases, with 11 bases separating them. The CDR3 sequence is 15 residues long. The germline gives CDR1 SGHNT, CDR2 YYREEE (reference sequence). The chain's CDR3 is CASSLNAGMNTEAFF. The CDR3, as DNA: TGTGCCAGCAGCTTAAACGCAGGCATGAACACTGAAGCTTTCTTT.

The chain is built from TRBV30 and TRBJ2-1, with D tentatively TRBD2 (5 bases). Germline assignment: CDR1 GTSNPN and CDR2 SVGIG (reference sequence). V gave up 4 bases and J gave up 8 bases, with 15 bases separating them. This CDR3 has 13 amino acids. The CDR3 sequence is CAWTRTAGYEQFF. The CDR3 coding sequence is TGTGCCTGGACCCGGACTGCGGGTTATGAGCAGTTCTTC. The full variable domain, rest sourced from reference TRBV30 and TRBJ2-1, is SQTIHQWPATLVQPVGSPLSLECTVEGTSNPNLYWYRQAAGRGLQLLFYSVGIGQISSEVPQNLSASRPQDRQFILSSKKLLLSDSGFYLCAWTRTAGYEQFFGPGTRLTVL.

This sequence joins TRBV18 and TRBJ1-3, with unresolved D. Trimming pared 1 base from V and 7 bases from J, leaving 5 bases between. The CDR3 is made up of 12 amino acids. CDR1 is KGHSH and CDR2 is LQKENI in the germline V gene. The CDR3: CASSPRVNTIYF. The CDR3 DNA reads as TGTGCCAGCTCACCACGGGTTAACACCATATATTTT.

The chain is built from TRBV19 and TRBJ1-5; 7 positions agree with TRBD1. The CDR3 extends over 16 amino acids. Germline-derived CDR1 and CDR2 are LNHDA and SQIVND (reference sequence). V shed 7 bases, J shed 2 bases, and the junction held 11 bases outside the gene matches. The CDR3 spells CASNVNRGLGNQPQHF. In DNA form, the CDR3 reads TGTGCCAGTAATGTTAACAGGGGACTGGGCAATCAGCCCCAGCATTTT. Complete variable domain (other parts from reference TRBV19 and TRBJ1-5): DGGITQSPKYLFRKEGQNVTLSCEQNLNHDAMYWYRQDPGQGLRLIYYSQIVNDFQKGDIAEGYSVSREKKESFPLTVTSAQKNPTAFYLCASNVNRGLGNQPQHFGDGTRLSIL.

V and J are TRBV4-2 and TRBJ1-3; unclear D gene. V lost 1 base to trimming and J lost 0 bases, with 10 bases between them. CDR1 is LGHNA and CDR2 is YNFKEQ in the germline V gene. The CDR3 is made up of 16 amino acids. CDR3 bases: TGTGCCAGCAGCCAAGTGAAGGCGTTCTCTGGAAACACCATATATTTT. Its protein is CASSQVKAFSGNTIYF.

The chain uses TRBV30 and TRBJ2-7, with 8 bases that match TRBD1. The germline gives CDR1 GTSNPN, CDR2 SVGIG (reference sequence). This CDR3 has 14 amino acids. J lost 5 bases, V lost 0 bases, and 6 bases had no gene match. The CDR3 loop is CAWSVQGVVHEQYF. The CDR3 nucleotides are TGTGCCTGGAGTGTACAGGGGGTTGTCCACGAGCAGTACTTC.

J is TRBJ1-6 and V is TRBV2; D call uncertain. V was cut by 5 bases and J by 7 bases, with 9 bases left in between. The CDR3 contains 13 residues. The germline V gene has CDR1 SNHLY and CDR2 FYNNEI. The CDR3 here is CASSNEGNSPLHF. The CDR3 coding sequence is TGTGCCAGCAGTAATGAGGGAAATTCACCCCTCCACTTT.

V gene TRBV6-4 combines with J gene TRBJ2-5; 10 bases line up with TRBD2. The V segment lost 3 bases and the J segment 2 bases; nucleotides outside the gene matches: 3. CDR1 is MRHNA, CDR2 SNTAGT, per germline. This CDR3 comprises 15 residues. Written as DNA, the CDR3 is TGTGCCAGCAGTGATGTAGCGGGGGGACAAGAGACCCAGTACTTC. The encoded protein is CASSDVAGGQETQYF.

The CDR3: CASSRSGGGNEQFF. In DNA, the CDR3 is TGTGCCAGCTCGCGGTCCGGGGGGGGCAATGAGCAGTTCTTC. V gene TRBV18 combines with J gene TRBJ2-1, with 8 bases aligning to TRBD2. CDR1 is KGHSH and CDR2 is LQKENI in the germline V gene. CDR3 length equals 14 residues. The V segment lost 6 bases and the J segment 6 bases; nucleotides outside the gene matches: 7.

The V and J genes are TRBV27 and TRBJ1-6; D ambiguous. The CDR3 is made up of 18 amino acids. Germline V lookup: CDR1 MNHEY, CDR2 SMNVEV (reference sequence). Trimming pared 7 bases from V and 2 bases from J, leaving 21 bases between. CDR3 in amino acids: CASTFSGRDEPYNSPLHF. CDR3 sequence (DNA): TGTGCCAGCACCTTCTCGGGCCGAGATGAACCCTATAATTCACCCCTCCACTTT.

The chain links TRBV19 to TRBJ1-5; 7 bases fit TRBD1. J gave up 5 bases and V 5 bases, and 12 bases lay outside the gene matches. The CDR3 length is 16 residues. Germline CDR1 reads LNHDA; CDR2 reads SQIVND (reference sequence). The CDR3 DNA reads as TGTGCCAGTAGTTCAGAGGGGGCAGGGGCATATCAGCCCCAGCATTTT. Translating gives CASSSEGAGAYQPQHF.

This clone was seen a few times. The J gene is TRBJ2-7, the V gene TRBV21-1; the table names TRBD1, a call not compared with the DNA. TRBV21-1 is listed as a pseudogene. The CDR3 loop spans 12 amino acids. In DNA, the CDR3 is TGTGCCCGTCAGGGGATCACCTACGAGCAGTACTTC. Translated, it gives CARQGITYEQYF.

V and J are TRBV7-3 and TRBJ2-1; D perhaps matches TRBD1 (7 bases). The germline V gene has CDR1 SGHTA and CDR2 FQGTGA. The ends were cut back, 6 bases at V and 9 bases at J, with 27 bases in the middle. The CDR3 is made up of 17 amino acids. This CDR3 reads CASSQGRGGLLGGEQFF. CDR3 bases: TGTGCCAGCAGTCAAGGAAGAGGGGGCCTTTTGGGAGGTGAGCAGTTCTTC.

The chain recombines TRBV7-2 with TRBJ1-3; D is ambiguous. The CDR3 spans 15 residues. V gave up 1 base and J gave up 0 bases, with 7 bases separating them. Germline CDR1 and CDR2: SGHTA and FQGNSA. For the CDR3, the DNA is TGTGCCAGCAGCTTAGGACCGGGCTCTGGAAACACCATATATTTT. This sequence encodes CASSLGPGSGNTIYF.

The rearrangement uses TRBV27 and TRBJ2-7; the D gene could be TRBD1 or TRBD2 (6 bases each). The CDR3 totals 15 residues. The germline V and J ends were trimmed by 6 bases and 7 bases, with 22 bases remaining between them. CDR1 is MNHEY and CDR2 is SMNVEV in the germline V gene (reference sequence). The DNA for the CDR3 is TGTGCCAGCAGGAGGAGGGTGTCAGGGGAAAGAGAGCAGTACTTC. Translating it yields CASRRRVSGEREQYF.

The chain joins TRBV7-3 to TRBJ2-1, with D possibly matching TRBD1 (5 bases). Deletions cut 5 bases from V and 2 bases from J, with 10 bases between. There are 14 residues in the CDR3. Germline V CDR1 and CDR2: SGHTA, FQGTGA. The CDR3 here is CASSLDRTYNEQFF. The CDR3 bases are TGTGCCAGCAGCCTCGACAGAACCTACAATGAGCAGTTCTTC.

The gene calls are TRBV6-5 and TRBJ2-2; the D gene could be TRBD1 or TRBD2 (6 bases each). Deletions cut 7 bases from V and 4 bases from J, with 13 bases between. The CDR3 loop spans 14 amino acids. The germline CDR1 and CDR2 sequences are MNHEY and SVGAGI. CDR3 sequence reads: CASKKGGTTGELFF. The CDR3 region has the DNA TGTGCCAGCAAAAAGGGGGGCACCACCGGGGAGCTGTTTTTT.

The chain has TRBV11-2 and TRBJ2-3; no clear D. The V end was cut by 2 bases, the J end by 6 bases, with 6 bases between. This CDR3 region has 12 residues. CDR1 is SGHAT and CDR2 is FQNNGV in the germline V gene. CDR3 bases: TGTGCCAGCAGCTTAAAAGGGGATACGCAGTATTTT. This gives the protein CASSLKGDTQYF.

CDR3 amino acids: CASSFGQVNTEAFF. CDR3 sequence (DNA): TGTGCCAGCAGTTTCGGACAGGTGAACACTGAAGCTTTCTTT. The rearrangement links TRBV27 to TRBJ1-1; 7 bases are a match to TRBD1. Germline V gives CDR1 MNHEY, CDR2 SMNVEV (reference sequence). The CDR3 has 14 residues. Trimming cost V 3 bases and J 0 bases; bases outside gene matches: 1.